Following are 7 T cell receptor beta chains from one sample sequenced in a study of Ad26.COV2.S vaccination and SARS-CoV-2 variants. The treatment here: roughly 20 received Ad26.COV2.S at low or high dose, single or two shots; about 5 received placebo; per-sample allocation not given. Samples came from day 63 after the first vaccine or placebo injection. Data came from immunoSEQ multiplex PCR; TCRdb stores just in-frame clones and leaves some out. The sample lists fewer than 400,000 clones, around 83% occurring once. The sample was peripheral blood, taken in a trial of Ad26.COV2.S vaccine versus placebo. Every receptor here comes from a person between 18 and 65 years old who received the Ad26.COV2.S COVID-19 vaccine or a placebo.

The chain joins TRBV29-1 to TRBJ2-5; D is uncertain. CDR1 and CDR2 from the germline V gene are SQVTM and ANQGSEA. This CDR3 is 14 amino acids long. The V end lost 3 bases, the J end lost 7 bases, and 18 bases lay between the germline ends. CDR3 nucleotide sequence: TGCAGCGTTGAGAAAGGGCTATACCCCGGGACCCAGTACTTC. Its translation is CSVEKGLYPGTQYF.

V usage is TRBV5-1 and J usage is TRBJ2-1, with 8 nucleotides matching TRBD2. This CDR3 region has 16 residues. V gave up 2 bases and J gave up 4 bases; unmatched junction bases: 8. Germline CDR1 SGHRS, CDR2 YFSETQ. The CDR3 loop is CASSFHGGASYNEQFF. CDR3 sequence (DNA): TGCGCCAGCAGCTTCCACGGGGGGGCCTCGTACAATGAGCAGTTCTTC. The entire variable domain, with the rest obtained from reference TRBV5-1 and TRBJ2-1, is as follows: KAGVTQTPRYLIKTRGQQVTLSCSPISGHRSVSWYQQTPGQGLQFLFEYFSETQRNKGNFPGRFSGRQFSNSRSEMNVSTLELGDSALYLCASSFHGGASYNEQFFGPGTRLTVL.

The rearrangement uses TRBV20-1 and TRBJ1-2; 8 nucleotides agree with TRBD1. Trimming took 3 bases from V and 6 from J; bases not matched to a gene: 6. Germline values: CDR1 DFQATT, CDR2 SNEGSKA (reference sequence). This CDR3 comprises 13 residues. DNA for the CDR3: TGCAGTGCTAGTTCAGGGGGCGCGGATGGCTACACCTTC. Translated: CSASSGGADGYTF.

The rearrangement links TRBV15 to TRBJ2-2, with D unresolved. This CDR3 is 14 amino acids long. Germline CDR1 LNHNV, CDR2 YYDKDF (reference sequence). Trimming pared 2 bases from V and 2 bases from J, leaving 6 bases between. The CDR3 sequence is CATSRQINTGELFF. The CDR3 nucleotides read TGTGCCACCAGCAGACAAATAAACACCGGGGAGCTGTTTTTT. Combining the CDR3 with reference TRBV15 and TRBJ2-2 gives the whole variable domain DAMVIQNPRYQVTQFGKPVTLSCSQTLNHNVMYWYQQKSSQAPKLLFHYYDKDFNNEADTPDNFQSRRPNTSFCFLDIRSPGLGDTAMYLCATSRQINTGELFFGEGSRLTVL.

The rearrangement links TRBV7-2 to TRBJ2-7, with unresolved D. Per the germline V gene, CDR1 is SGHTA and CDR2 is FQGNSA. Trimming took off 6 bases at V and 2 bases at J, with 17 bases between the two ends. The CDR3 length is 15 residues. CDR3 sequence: CASSPRIGLTYEQYF. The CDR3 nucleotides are TGTGCCAGCAGTCCGCGCATAGGCCTGACCTACGAGCAGTACTTC.

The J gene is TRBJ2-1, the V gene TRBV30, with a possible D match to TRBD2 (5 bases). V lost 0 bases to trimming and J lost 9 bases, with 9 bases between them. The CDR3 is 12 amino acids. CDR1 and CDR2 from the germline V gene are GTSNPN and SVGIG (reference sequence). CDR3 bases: TGTGCCTGGAGTGTCGGACTCCGTGAGCAGTTCTTC. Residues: CAWSVGLREQFF.

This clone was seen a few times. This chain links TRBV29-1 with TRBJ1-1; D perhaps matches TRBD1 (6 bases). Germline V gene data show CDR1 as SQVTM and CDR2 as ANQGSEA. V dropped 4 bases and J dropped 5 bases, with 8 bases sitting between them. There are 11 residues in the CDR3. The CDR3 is CSVAGTTEAFF. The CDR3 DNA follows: TGCAGCGTTGCCGGGACAACTGAAGCTTTCTTT.